This is a list of T cell receptor beta chains from one sample in a study of technical replicates of blood from a few donors. Sequencing used immunoSEQ multiplex PCR; TCRdb keeps in-frame clones, though not all of them. The table lists some 81,000 clones, 91% of them singletons. The source material was T cells isolated from PBMCs. The receptors were gathered from a human donor in good health. CDR3s include the opening cysteine and the closing phenylalanine or tryptophan.

V gene	J gene	CDR3 protein
TRBV7-8	TRBJ1-2	CASSLTGVGGYTF
TRBV7-3	TRBJ1-2	CASSLSGQGYGYTF
TRBV10-3	TRBJ2-5	CAIRGTGGETQYF
TRBV6-1	TRBJ1-6	CASSESGQGNSPLHF
TRBV6-1	TRBJ2-1	CASSEHGGYNEQFF
TRBV11-1	TRBJ2-3	CASSLLTWTWTDTQYF
TRBV7-9	TRBJ2-3	CASSSGQIHTDTQYF
TRBV6-1	TRBJ2-3	CATEGILIGYF
TRBV9	TRBJ2-2	CASSGPPRTGGSRLNTGELFF
TRBV28	TRBJ1-1	CASSVGGDAFF
TRBV5-1	TRBJ2-7	CASSIDPGTGKSYEQYF
TRBV7-9	TRBJ1-2	CASSSDRGGTF
TRBV5-4	TRBJ2-7	CASSLSGRGYSYEQYF
TRBV10-2	TRBJ1-2	CASSEFDLDGYTF
TRBV9	TRBJ2-1	CASSVAGEGNYNEQFF
TRBV7-3	TRBJ2-2	CASSSLTSGGVGELFF
TRBV5-1	TRBJ1-2	CASSLAGANYGYTF
TRBV2	TRBJ1-5	CASMGLGPGQPQHF
TRBV14	TRBJ1-6	CASSRDRGVDSPLHF
TRBV7-6	TRBJ2-2	CASSFAGLGRTGELFF
TRBV2	TRBJ2-6	CASSPQGAGANVLTF
TRBV6-5	TRBJ2-7	CASSYTGTEYEQYF
TRBV5-4	TRBJ2-5	CAYRLAGGETQYF
TRBV12-5	TRBJ1-1	CASGANTEAFF
TRBV5-1	TRBJ2-1	CASSPGTGRFF
TRBV6-6	TRBJ2-5	CASSYPASPGETQYF
TRBV19	TRBJ1-1	CASSIVEGGTEAFF
TRBV5-1	TRBJ2-1	CAIPGTSGYNEQFF
TRBV7-9	TRBJ2-1	CASSLGGLGTNEQFF
TRBV10-2	TRBJ1-2	CASGRDRGQGSSGYTF
TRBV6-9	TRBJ1-4	CASPKGPPDGEKLFF
TRBV5-4	TRBJ1-2	CASIDKRDSFYGYTF
TRBV15	TRBJ2-1	CATSREGGFGNEQFF
TRBV5-4	TRBJ1-3	CASSSRGGTIYF
TRBV7-8	TRBJ2-5	CASSLGGTAVETQYF
TRBV10-1	TRBJ1-1	CASTFWGNGITEAFF
TRBV28	-	CASSLPRQGAGEQYF
TRBV27	TRBJ2-2	CASSLTYAGTSGSAGELFF
TRBV4-2	TRBJ1-2	CASSPDRLSNYGYTF
TRBV25-1	TRBJ2-7	CASRQDERQYF